A single sample is the source of the 22 T cell receptor beta chains below, sequenced in a study of T cells in Graves' hyperthyroidism and ophthalmopathy. RNA transcripts were the template for amplifying TCR beta CDR3 regions. The study used the HTBI primer set for a first-round RT-PCR of the TCR CDR3. From the multiplex PCR reads, TCRdb called clonotypes with MiXCR, one entry per CDR3 protein. The data show about 480,000 distinct CDR3 sequences, around a fifth seen once. The sample consisted of blood. The source of these receptors is an older woman with Graves' ophthalmopathy.

The V call is TRBV20-1, the J call TRBJ1-2; D uncertain. This CDR3 is 17 amino acids long. V lost 6 bases, J lost 7 bases, and 30 bases lay in between. In germline, CDR1 is DFQATT, CDR2 SNEGSKA (reference sequence). The CDR3 sequence is CSAESQSDRGPRSGYTF. The CDR3 region has the DNA TGCAGTGCCGAATCCCAATCGGACCGCGGGCCCCGGAGTGGCTACACCTTC.

In this sample, this clonotype turned up a few times. The V call is TRBV27, the J call TRBJ2-3; possible D gene TRBD1, 6 bases. V was shortened by 6 bases and J by 2 bases, with 12 bases between the two germline ends. CDR3 length: 14 residues. The germline CDR1 and CDR2 sequences are MNHEY and SMNVEV (reference sequence). The CDR3 loop reads CASRRTVHTDTQYF. Written as DNA, the CDR3 is TGTGCCAGCAGGAGGACAGTCCACACAGATACGCAGTATTTT.

In this sample, this clonotype turned up a few times. The chain is built from TRBV29-1 and TRBJ2-1; D unclear. Deletions cut 2 bases from V and 5 bases from J, with 13 bases between. CDR1 and CDR2 (germline): SQVTM, ANQGSEA. The CDR3 consists of 14 residues. The CDR3: CSVESARYNNEQFF. CDR3 nucleotides: TGCAGCGTTGAATCAGCGCGTTATAACAATGAGCAGTTCTTC.

This chain joins TRBV28 and TRBJ1-1, with 8 bases aligning to TRBD1. The CDR3 is made up of 16 amino acids. J gave up 7 bases and V 2 bases, and 12 bases lay outside the gene matches. Germline assignment: CDR1 MDHEN and CDR2 SYDVKM. CDR3 in DNA: TGTGCCAGCAGTTTAAGTCAGTGGACAGGGTCGGTTGAAGCTTTCTTT. This sequence encodes CASSLSQWTGSVEAFF.

This clonotype was observed a few times. This CDR3 reads CATSDPHRDTQYF. The CDR3 nucleotides read TGTGCCACCAGTGATCCCCACAGAGATACGCAGTATTTT. The chain uses TRBV24-1 and TRBJ2-3; unclear D gene. The CDR3 has 13 residues. CDR1 and CDR2 from the germline V gene are KGHDR and SFDVKD. With 3 bases removed from V and 5 bases from J, the gap between germline ends came to 8 bases.

The rearrangement uses TRBV4-1 and TRBJ2-1, with TRBD2 matching 9 bases. This CDR3 contains 19 residues. The J segment lost 1 base and the V segment lost 0 bases, leaving 10 bases of the junction unmatched. The germline gives CDR1 MGHRA, CDR2 YSYEKL. The CDR3 here is CASSQEGRGRADSYNEQFF. CDR3 bases: TGCGCCAGCAGCCAAGAAGGCCGCGGGAGGGCCGATTCCTACAATGAGCAGTTCTTC.

This chain links TRBV20-1 with TRBJ2-1; 7 nucleotides align to TRBD2. The germline V gene has CDR1 DFQATT and CDR2 SNEGSKA (reference sequence). The CDR3 is 17 amino acids. V was clipped by 5 bases and J by 4 bases; unmatched bases: 17. CDR3 DNA sequence: TGCAGTGCTCCATTGGGCGGGAGCCCGGGGTTTTACAATGAGCAGTTCTTC. The encoded protein is CSAPLGGSPGFYNEQFF.

This rearrangement joins TRBV5-1 to TRBJ2-1; 9 nucleotides agree with TRBD1. The V segment lost 4 bases and the J segment 7 bases; nucleotides outside the gene matches: 9. This CDR3 has 15 amino acids. Germline assignment: CDR1 SGHRS and CDR2 YFSETQ. The CDR3 here is CASSLTGTGRNEQFF. In nucleotides, the CDR3 is TGCGCCAGCAGCCTGACCGGGACAGGGCGGAATGAGCAGTTCTTC.

The chain is built from TRBV6-1 and TRBJ1-5, with D unclear. The V end was cut by 8 bases, the J end by 0 bases, with 8 bases between. This CDR3 has 13 residues. Germline loops: CDR1 MNHNS, CDR2 SASEGT. CDR3 DNA: TGTGCCAGCGGTCGGAATAGCAATCAGCCCCAGCATTTT. It translates to CASGRNSNQPQHF.

The rearrangement links TRBV10-3 to TRBJ1-2; D gene unclear. Trimming cost V 2 bases and J 4 bases, with 8 bases left between them. Per the germline V gene, CDR1 is ENHRY and CDR2 is SYGVKD. The CDR3 totals 13 residues. The CDR3 reads CAISEQQTYGYTF. As DNA, the CDR3 is TGTGCCATCAGTGAGCAACAGACCTATGGCTACACCTTC.

The genes are TRBV20-1 and TRBJ2-1; 10 positions match TRBD2. The CDR3 spans 17 residues. Looked up from germline, CDR1 is DFQATT and CDR2 is SNEGSKA (reference sequence). The trim removed 0 bases at V and 3 bases at J, leaving 8 bases unmatched. CDR3 amino acids: CSARDSPGLAIYNEQFF. DNA for the CDR3: TGCAGTGCTAGAGATTCCCCGGGACTAGCGATCTACAATGAGCAGTTCTTC.

This clonotype was counted between two and nine times. CDR3 coding DNA: TGTGCCAGCAGCTTAGGTTTGTTCTCCTACGAGCAGTACTTC. Translating it yields CASSLGLFSYEQYF. The J gene is TRBJ2-7, the V gene TRBV11-2; no clear D gene. Germline values: CDR1 SGHAT, CDR2 FQNNGV. V was trimmed by 1 base and J by 0 bases, leaving 7 bases between them. This CDR3 is built from 14 residues.

V and J are TRBV11-3 and TRBJ2-1; 7 bases are a match to TRBD1. Trimming took 3 bases from V and 4 from J; bases not matched to a gene: 6. The CDR3 runs 15 residues. In germline, CDR1 is SGHNT, CDR2 YENEEA. The CDR3 nucleotides read TGTGCCAGCAGCTTTACTGGGACAGTTTACAATGAGCAGTTCTTC. Translating gives CASSFTGTVYNEQFF.

This clonotype has just a few counts. V usage is TRBV29-1 and J usage is TRBJ1-1, with D uncertain. CDR3 size: 11 residues. Germline CDR1 reads SQVTM; CDR2 reads ANQGSEA. Trimming removed 5 bases from V and 4 bases from J, with 8 bases in between. CDR3 nucleotides: TGCAGCGTTAACGGAGGCACTGAAGCTTTCTTT. This sequence encodes CSVNGGTEAFF.

This clonotype has at least ten counts. The gene calls are TRBV3-1 and TRBJ2-7; no clear D gene. Per the germline V gene, CDR1 is LGHDT and CDR2 is YNNKEL (reference sequence). The length of the CDR3 is 11 residues. Trimming left V 4 bases short and J 7 bases short, with 8 bases between. CDR3 loop: CASSLLGEQYF. CDR3 coding DNA: TGTGCCAGCAGCCTTTTAGGGGAGCAGTACTTC.

The chain carries TRBV7-9 and TRBJ2-1; 8 nucleotides agree with TRBD2. The germline V gene has CDR1 SEHNR and CDR2 FQNEAQ (reference sequence). The CDR3 has 14 residues. The ends lost 5 bases at V and 13 bases at J; junction bases unmatched: 13. CDR3: CASSPLGRSGGQFF. The CDR3 DNA sequence: TGTGCCAGCAGCCCCCTGGGGAGAAGCGGGGGCCAGTTCTTC. Supplemented by reference TRBV7-9 and TRBJ2-1, the full variable domain reads DTGVSQNPRHKITKRGQNVTFRCDPISEHNRLYWYRQTLGQGPEFLTYFQNEAQLEKSRLLSDRFSAERPKGSFSTLEIQRTEQGDSAMYLCASSPLGRSGGQFFGPGTRLTVL.

This clonotype has more than one count but fewer than ten. The rearrangement joins TRBV9 to TRBJ2-3; 7 nucleotides align to TRBD2. The CDR3 has 16 amino acids. Trimming at V came to 5 bases and at J to 0 bases, leaving 9 bases not matched to a gene. Germline V gives CDR1 SGDLS, CDR2 YYNGEE. CDR3 protein: CASSRELALSTDTQYF. In DNA form, the CDR3 reads TGTGCCAGCAGTCGGGAACTAGCGCTGAGCACAGATACGCAGTATTTT.

This clonotype has ten or more counts. This chain connects TRBV7-3 to TRBJ2-3; 13 nucleotides line up with TRBD2. Trimming took 5 bases from V and 0 from J; bases not matched to a gene: 8. Germline CDR1 SGHTA, CDR2 FQGTGA. CDR3 length: 18 residues. The CDR3 coding sequence is TGTGCCAGCAGCCTCAAGGGGACTAGCGGGATTAGCACAGATACGCAGTATTTT. Protein: CASSLKGTSGISTDTQYF.

The genes are TRBV20-1 and TRBJ2-7; possibly TRBD1 for D (6 bases). V was pared by 4 bases and J by 2 bases, with 12 bases between. Per germline, CDR1 DFQATT and CDR2 SNEGSKA (reference sequence). The CDR3 length is 13 residues. The CDR3 sequence is CSAKGHLTYEQYF. The CDR3 DNA sequence: TGCAGTGCTAAGGGACACCTCACCTACGAGCAGTACTTC.

This clonotype was seen at least ten times. J is TRBJ1-1 and V is TRBV20-1; 8 bases align to TRBD1. The ends lost 7 bases at V and 7 bases at J; junction bases unmatched: 14. The CDR3 extends over 14 amino acids. Germline CDR1 reads DFQATT; CDR2 reads SNEGSKA (reference sequence). The CDR3: CSGKTGDRGVEAFF. The CDR3 DNA follows: TGCAGTGGCAAGACAGGGGATCGGGGGGTTGAAGCTTTCTTT.

The chain joins TRBV4-1 to TRBJ2-3, with D unclear. This CDR3 comprises 12 residues. V gave up 0 bases and J gave up 9 bases, with 7 bases separating them. In germline, CDR1 is MGHRA, CDR2 YSYEKL. The chain's CDR3 is CASSQDKFTQYF. The CDR3 DNA sequence: TGCGCCAGCAGCCAAGATAAGTTCACGCAGTATTTT.

The chain carries TRBV5-6 and TRBJ2-1, with 7 positions matching TRBD2. V lost 2 bases, J lost 7 bases, and 6 bases stayed unmatched. From germline, CDR1 is SGHDT and CDR2 YYEEEE. The CDR3 consists of 14 residues. Here the CDR3 reads CASSFAGVSNEQFF. The CDR3 DNA follows: TGTGCCAGCAGCTTCGCGGGAGTGTCAAATGAGCAGTTCTTC. The full variable domain, in which reference TRBV5-6 and TRBJ2-1 provide the parts outside the CDR3, is DAGVTQSPTHLIKTRGQQVTLRCSPKSGHDTVSWYQQALGQGPQFIFQYYEEEERQRGNFPDRFSGHQFPNYSSELNVNALLLGDSALYLCASSFAGVSNEQFFGPGTRLTVL.